This TCR beta chain was obtained from a study of blood T cell repertoires in COVID-19. Study summary: Acute-phase and convalescent COVID-19 samples originated in the United States, Italy and Spain. Sources were T cells, B-cell-depleted T cells, or PBMCs; the material itself was cDNA or gDNA.

A few counts support this clone. Authors' processing steps: Researchers report that nucleated cell counts were estimated from reference gene primer amplification. The method was immunoSEQ multiplex PCR; TCRdb's version includes in-frame clones alone and lacks a portion of them. Clone size and V and J calls were adopted from that table, with D and trimming inferred from the DNA. The sample lists 95,000 to 150,000 clones, about 85% occurring once. Sequenced material: peripheral blood. This TCR came from a man of 80 years or more with acute or convalescent COVID-19.

CDR3 DNA: TGTGCCAGCCGGACTTCAGCGGGGGGCAACCTCTACAATGAGCAGTTCTTC. It codes for CASRTSAGGNLYNEQFF. The chain joins TRBV19 to TRBJ2-1; 9 nucleotides line up with TRBD2. The CDR3 loop spans 17 amino acids. The junction had 15 bases not matched to a gene; V was cut back by 9 bases and J by 3 bases. Germline values: CDR1 LNHDA, CDR2 SQIVND (reference sequence).